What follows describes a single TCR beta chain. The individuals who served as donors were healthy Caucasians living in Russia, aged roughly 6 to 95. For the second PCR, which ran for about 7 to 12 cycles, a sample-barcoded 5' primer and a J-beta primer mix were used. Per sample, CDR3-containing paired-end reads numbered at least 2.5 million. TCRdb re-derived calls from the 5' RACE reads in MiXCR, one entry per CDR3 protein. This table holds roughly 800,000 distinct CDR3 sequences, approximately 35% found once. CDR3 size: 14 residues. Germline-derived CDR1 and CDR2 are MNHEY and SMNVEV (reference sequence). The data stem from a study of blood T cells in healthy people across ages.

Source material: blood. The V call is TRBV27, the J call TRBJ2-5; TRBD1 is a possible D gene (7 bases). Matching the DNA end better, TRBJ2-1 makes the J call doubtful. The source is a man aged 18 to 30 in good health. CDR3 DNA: TGTGCCAGCAGTCCAGGGGGACTCCAAGAGACCCAGTTCTTC. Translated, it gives CASSPGGLQETQFF.